The entry below gives a single T cell receptor (beta chain) sequence along with its context. This CDR3 has 14 residues. The V end lost 11 bases, the J end lost 0 bases, and 14 bases lay between the germline ends. Germline assignment: CDR1 SNHLY and CDR2 FYNNEI. Original data processing: Cell counts per sample came from amplifying reference gene primers. Libraries were prepared by immunoSEQ multiplex PCR; TCRdb keeps only in-frame clonotypes and omits some of them. V and J calls and clone size are those listed in that table; D and trimming were worked out from the DNA. The data show 50,000 or so clones, with over 85% seen just once and approximately 4% held by the top ten. The entry originates in a study of blood T cell repertoires in COVID-19. The overall study: COVID-19 samples, acute and convalescent, were from the United States, Italy and Spain. PBMCs, B-cell-depleted T cells, or T cells were the source of the cDNA or gDNA that made up the material.

The clonotype originates from a human donor in a cohort sampled during active COVID-19. The sample comprised peripheral blood. The chain combines TRBV2 with TRBJ2-1; D not certain. CDR3 bases: TGTGCCCAAAAAAGCGCAAGCTCCTACAATGAGCAGTTCTTC. Protein sequence: CAQKSASSYNEQFF.